This T cell receptor (beta chain) was identified during a study of T cell responses to AZD1222 COVID-19 vaccine. Study as a whole: Pooling covered second doses at about 4 or about 12 weeks.

Whole-study results and caveats: Nearly half of spike-specific TCRs reportedly target unmutated variant regions. White British people made up most donors, females outnumbered males, and clonal diversity was possibly underestimated.

A word on this clone: The target antigen is unknown.

V lost 4 bases, J lost 2 bases, and 11 bases lay in between. The germline gives CDR1 SGHRS, CDR2 YFSETQ. The CDR3 length is 14 residues. Using immunoSEQ multiplex PCR, the repertoire was profiled, and TCRdb retains in-frame clones only, with some absent. This repertoire shows about 87,000 clones, about 90% found once; its top ten account for more than 7.5%. The TCR comes from an adult in good health. The sample consisted of peripheral blood, taken on day 0 of AZD1222 vaccination. The V and J genes are TRBV5-1 and TRBJ2-3; D gene ambiguous. The CDR3 protein is CASSLGQPTDTQYF. The CDR3 coding sequence is TGCGCCAGCAGCCTCGGGCAGCCCACAGATACGCAGTATTTT.